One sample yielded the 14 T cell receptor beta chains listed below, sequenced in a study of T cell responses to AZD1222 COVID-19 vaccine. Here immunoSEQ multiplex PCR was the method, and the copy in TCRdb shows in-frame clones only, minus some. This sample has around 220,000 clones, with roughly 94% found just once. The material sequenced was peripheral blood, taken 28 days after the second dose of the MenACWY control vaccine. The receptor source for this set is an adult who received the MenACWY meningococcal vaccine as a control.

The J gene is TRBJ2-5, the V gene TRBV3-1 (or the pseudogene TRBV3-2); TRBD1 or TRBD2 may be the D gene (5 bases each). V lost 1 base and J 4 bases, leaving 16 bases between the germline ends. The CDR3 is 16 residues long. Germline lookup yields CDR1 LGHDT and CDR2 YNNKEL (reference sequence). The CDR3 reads CASSQAPGPRTETQYF. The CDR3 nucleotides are TGTGCCAGCAGCCAAGCACCGGGACCTAGGACAGAGACCCAGTACTTC.

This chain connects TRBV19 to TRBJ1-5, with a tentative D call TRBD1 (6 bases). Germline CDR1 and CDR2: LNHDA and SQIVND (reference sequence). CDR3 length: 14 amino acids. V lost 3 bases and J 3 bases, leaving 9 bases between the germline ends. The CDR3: CASSMRGNNQPQHF. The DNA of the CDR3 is TGTGCCAGTAGTATGAGGGGGAACAATCAGCCCCAGCATTTT.

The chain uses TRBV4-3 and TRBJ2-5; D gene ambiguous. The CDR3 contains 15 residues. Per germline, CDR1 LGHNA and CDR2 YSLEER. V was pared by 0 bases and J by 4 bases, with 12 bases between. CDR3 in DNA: TGCGCCAGCAGCCAAGAATTGGTCATTGGAGAGACCCAGTACTTC. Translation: CASSQELVIGETQYF.

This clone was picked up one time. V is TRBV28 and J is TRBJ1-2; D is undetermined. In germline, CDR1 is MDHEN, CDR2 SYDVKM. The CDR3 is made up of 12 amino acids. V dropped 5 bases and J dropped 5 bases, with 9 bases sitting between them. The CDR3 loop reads CASSPGPYGYTF. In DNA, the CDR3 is TGTGCCAGCAGTCCAGGACCTTATGGCTACACCTTC.

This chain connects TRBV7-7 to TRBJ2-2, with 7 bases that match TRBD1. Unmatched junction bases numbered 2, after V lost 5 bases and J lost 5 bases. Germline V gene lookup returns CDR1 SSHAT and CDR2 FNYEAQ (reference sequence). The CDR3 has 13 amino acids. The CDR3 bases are TGTGCCAGCAGCCCGGACAGGACCGGGGAGCTGTTTTTT. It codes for CASSPDRTGELFF.

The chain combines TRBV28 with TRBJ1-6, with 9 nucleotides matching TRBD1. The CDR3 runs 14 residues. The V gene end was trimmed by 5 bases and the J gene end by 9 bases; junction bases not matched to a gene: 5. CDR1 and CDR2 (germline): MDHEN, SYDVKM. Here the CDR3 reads CASSPGQGFSPLHF. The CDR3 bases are TGTGCCAGCAGTCCGGGACAGGGCTTTTCACCCCTCCACTTT.

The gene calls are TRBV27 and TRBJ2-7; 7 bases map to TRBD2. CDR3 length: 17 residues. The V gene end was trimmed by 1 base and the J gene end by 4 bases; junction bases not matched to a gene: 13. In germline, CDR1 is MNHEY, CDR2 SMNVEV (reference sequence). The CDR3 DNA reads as TGTGCCAGCAGTTTATTGGGGGGAGAGGGAGGGCCGTACGAGCAGTACTTC. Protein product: CASSLLGGEGGPYEQYF.

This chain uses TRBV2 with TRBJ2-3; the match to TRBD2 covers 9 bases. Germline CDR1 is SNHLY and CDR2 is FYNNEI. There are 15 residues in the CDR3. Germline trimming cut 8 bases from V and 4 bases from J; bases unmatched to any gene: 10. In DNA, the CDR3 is TGTGCCAGCGAGAGTAGCGGGAGCCCCCCAGATACGCAGTATTTT. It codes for CASESSGSPPDTQYF.

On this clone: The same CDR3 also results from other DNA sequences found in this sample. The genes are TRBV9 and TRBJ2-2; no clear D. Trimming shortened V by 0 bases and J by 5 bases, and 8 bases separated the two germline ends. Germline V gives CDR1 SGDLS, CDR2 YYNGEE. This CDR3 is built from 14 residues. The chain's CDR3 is CASSVGWGTGELFF. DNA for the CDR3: TGTGCCAGCAGCGTAGGATGGGGAACCGGGGAGCTGTTTTTT.

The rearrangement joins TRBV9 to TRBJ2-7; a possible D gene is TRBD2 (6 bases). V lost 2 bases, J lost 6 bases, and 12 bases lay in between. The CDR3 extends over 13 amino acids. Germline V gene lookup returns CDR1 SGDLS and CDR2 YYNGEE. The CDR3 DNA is TGTGCCAGCAGCGTTCGGGGGAACAGCGAGCAGTACTTC. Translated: CASSVRGNSEQYF.

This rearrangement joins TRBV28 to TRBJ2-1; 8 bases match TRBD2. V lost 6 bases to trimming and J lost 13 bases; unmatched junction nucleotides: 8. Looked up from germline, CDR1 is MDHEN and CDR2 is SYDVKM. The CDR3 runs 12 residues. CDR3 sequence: CASSTGTSIQFF. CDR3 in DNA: TGTGCCAGCAGCACCGGGACTAGTATTCAGTTCTTC.

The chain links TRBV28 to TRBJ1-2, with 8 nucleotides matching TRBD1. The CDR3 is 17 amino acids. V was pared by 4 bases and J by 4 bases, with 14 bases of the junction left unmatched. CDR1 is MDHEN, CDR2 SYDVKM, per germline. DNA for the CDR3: TGTGCCAGCAGTTACCGGGACAGGAGAGTAAGGGTCTATGGCTACACCTTC. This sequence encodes CASSYRDRRVRVYGYTF.

The DNA of the CDR3 is TGTGCCTTTTCAGGGTCTGATCAGCCCCAGCATTTT. It codes for CAFSGSDQPQHF. This sequence joins TRBV30 and TRBJ1-5, with a tentative D call TRBD1 (5 bases). The ends were cut back, 7 bases at V and 5 bases at J, with 12 bases in the middle. CDR3 length equals 12 residues. Germline CDR1 and CDR2: GTSNPN and SVGIG (reference sequence).

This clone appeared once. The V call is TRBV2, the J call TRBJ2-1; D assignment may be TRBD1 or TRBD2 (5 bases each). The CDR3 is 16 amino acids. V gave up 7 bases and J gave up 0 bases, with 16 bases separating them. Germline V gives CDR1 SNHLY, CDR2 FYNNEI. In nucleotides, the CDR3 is TGTGCCAGCATAGAATCGGGACGCAACTCCTACAATGAGCAGTTCTTC. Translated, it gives CASIESGRNSYNEQFF. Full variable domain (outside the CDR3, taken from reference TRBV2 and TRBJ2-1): EPEVTQTPSHQVTQMGQEVILRCVPISNHLYFYWYRQILGQKVEFLVSFYNNEISEKSEIFDDQFSVERPDGSNFTLKIRSTKLEDSAMYFCASIESGRNSYNEQFFGPGTRLTVL.